This TCR beta chain was recovered during a study of control samples from healthy donors and cancer patients. Data came from immunoSEQ multiplex PCR; TCRdb stores just in-frame clones and leaves some out. The sample lists around 150,000 clones, around 90% occurring once. V was trimmed by 10 bases and J by 0 bases, leaving 21 bases between them. The CDR3 sequence is 17 residues long. Germline CDR1 ENHRY, CDR2 SYGVKD. What was sequenced was blood. This sequence joins TRBV10-3 and TRBJ1-4; D possibly corresponds to TRBD1 (5 bases). This receptor was obtained from a man aged 25 to 40 in good health. The CDR3 loop is CATRGTGPSATNEKLFF. CDR3 nucleotides: TGTGCCACACGGGGGACGGGCCCCTCTGCAACTAATGAAAAACTGTTTTTT.